This T cell receptor beta chain comes out of a study of T cell repertoires in cytomegalovirus infection. Study context: Peptides in the study included HLA-C-restricted and HLA-B-restricted CMV epitopes. Carrying CMV and the relevant HLA type showed in public TCR beta signatures.

The CDR3 extends over 16 amino acids. The V end was cut by 0 bases, the J end by 1 base, with 10 bases between. Germline CDR1 reads MGHRA; CDR2 reads YSYEKL. TCRdb analysed the reads with MiXCR anew, one entry per CDR3 protein. Among around 900,000 distinct CDR3 sequences listed, approximately 30% were seen once. There are a few counts of this clonotype. The antigen is unknown. The starting material was cultured CD8+ T cells from PBMCs, obtained from culture after CMV antigen stimulation. The clonotype originates from a human donor in good health (CMV status not recorded). Some clones in this sample may be carry-over from other donors' samples. This chain links TRBV4-1 with TRBJ2-1; maybe TRBD2 (5 bases). CDR3 amino acids: CASSQEGPGSYNEQFF. In DNA form, the CDR3 reads TGCGCCAGCAGCCAAGAAGGACCGGGGTCCTACAATGAGCAGTTCTTC.